This TCR beta chain derives from a study of identifying expanded T cells in peripheral blood. Study outcomes and limitations: Differentially abundant clones: around 1.2 between replicates, around 17 at around 2 weeks, less than 25 at four. Across healthy donors, higher total template counts meant significantly greater roughly 2-week count variance.

Assay used: immunoSEQ multiplex PCR; TCRdb lists only in-frame clones, some missing. Seen here are some 93,000 clones, approximately 88% observed once, and the top ten hold about 6%. With V trimmed by 5 bases and J by 3 bases, 9 bases remained unmatched. The CDR3 is 16 residues long. Germline CDR1 is LNHNV and CDR2 is YYDKDF (reference sequence). Points on this clone: Its antigen remains unidentified.

Healthy donors had no documented immune events, such as infections, while sampled. This chain joins TRBV15 and TRBJ2-2, with 7 positions matching TRBD1. This receptor was obtained from a person aged 18-70 years in good health. Sequenced sample: blood. Here the CDR3 DNA reads TGTGCCACCAGCGGACCGACAGGGAAGCACACCGGGGAGCTGTTTTTT. Protein sequence: CATSGPTGKHTGELFF.